The following is a T cell receptor beta chain sequence with its context. This clonotype was detected ten times or more. The clone's antigen remains unknown. No qualities accompany the bases; no much larger clone lies one base away. These data come from a study of identical twins (dated by TCRdb to the mid-2010s). Regarding the study in general: To test whether fetal clonotypes persist, this study deep-sequenced TCR alpha and beta repertoires from monozygotic twins, from unrelated adults of various ages, and from cord blood. To rule out contamination, replicate twin experiments were performed at different times with different library preparation protocols. The full study reports these points: In monozygotic twins, recombination models systematically underestimated out-of-frame TCR alpha sharing, but the models matched the sharing seen between unrelated individuals. Invariant T cells such as MAIT and iNKT could partly confound zero-insertion analyses, though diverse VJ usage argued against this for most clonotypes. Because the same donors could not be followed over many years, conclusions were based on cross-sectional statistical analysis. Fewer insertions were carried by abundant cord blood beta clonotypes, a similar but weaker trend appeared in young adult naive repertoires, and no such trend appeared in memory repertoires. A weaker excess of twin sharing was found in beta out-of-frame sequences because the signal-to-noise ratio was lowered by fewer shared sequences. Compared with coincidental sharing between unrelated individuals, out-of-frame TCR alpha sequences shared between twins had an excess of sequences with low generation probability.

Every donor was a healthy Caucasian. The twin cohort consisted of three pairs of female monozygotic twins, all aged about 18 to 29 years. Using Miltenyi CD45RO+ enrichment and human naive T-cell isolation kits, memory (CD45RO+) and naive T cells were isolated from PBMC. The CDR3 numbers 16 residues from cysteine through phenylalanine. Only the CDR3 DNA stays, 48 bases, in frame from base 1. V is clipped by 6 bases and J by 2 bases, and the sequence between their germline boundaries is 20 bases long. CDR1 and CDR2 are drawn from the germline V gene: SGHRS, YFSETQ. Libraries were built with 5' RACE. The sample was run on an Illumina HiSeq 2000. Template switching introduced a universal primer binding site; the final cDNA contained a unique molecular identifier, enabling accurate counting of TCR cDNA molecules. Specific primers in the conserved constant-segment region were used to synthesize first-strand cDNA for the TCR alpha and beta chains. Each cDNA library was double barcoded, with a SMART-Mk sample barcode plus Illumina barcodes, to control for contamination. TruSeq adapter sequences along with Illumina sample barcodes were introduced in two successive PCR steps. The Illumina HiSeq platform was used with custom primers to sequence TCR alpha and beta cDNA libraries. Per the original workflow: MiGEC processed the raw reads to extract unique molecular identifiers, while MiXCR was used to determine the CDR3 positions. Recombination models were inferred per individual with the repgenHMM and IGoR tools using an EM algorithm. The tcR package in R was used for shared clonotype analysis, with sharing normalized by the product of cloneset sizes. To study raw recombination without the effects of thymic and clonal selection, out-of-frame nonproductive sequences were analyzed. TCRdb itself trimmed the public reads at Q25 with fastp, ran MiXCR and retained productive beta chains. Rows matching on CDR3 protein sequence are summarized as one entry with the most common DNA and genes. The V and J calls were determined by TCRdb, not by the authors. This sample holds fewer than 250,000 distinct CDR3 sequences; roughly 7% were observed only once. The ten largest account for roughly 3.7% of the sample.

These same records also appear under a second study, on yellow fever vaccine responses in identical twins. The second study's authors report: The authors reported that the T cell response to vaccination in identical twins appeared partly convergent and partly personalized. The study precisely tracked vaccine-responding T cell clones in identical twins.

This TCR was sampled from a woman between 18 and 29 years old in good health. The sample comprised memory (CD45RO+) T cells sorted from blood. The cell subset or site label on this specimen signifies: CD45RO+ enriched T cells. This receptor chain uses TRBV5-1 and TRBJ2-5; TRBD1 is a weak D gene call, 6 bases matching. The base sequence is TGCGCCAGCAAGAAGGGAGACAGGATAAATCAAGAGACCCAGTACTTC. Protein translation: CASKKGDRINQETQYF.